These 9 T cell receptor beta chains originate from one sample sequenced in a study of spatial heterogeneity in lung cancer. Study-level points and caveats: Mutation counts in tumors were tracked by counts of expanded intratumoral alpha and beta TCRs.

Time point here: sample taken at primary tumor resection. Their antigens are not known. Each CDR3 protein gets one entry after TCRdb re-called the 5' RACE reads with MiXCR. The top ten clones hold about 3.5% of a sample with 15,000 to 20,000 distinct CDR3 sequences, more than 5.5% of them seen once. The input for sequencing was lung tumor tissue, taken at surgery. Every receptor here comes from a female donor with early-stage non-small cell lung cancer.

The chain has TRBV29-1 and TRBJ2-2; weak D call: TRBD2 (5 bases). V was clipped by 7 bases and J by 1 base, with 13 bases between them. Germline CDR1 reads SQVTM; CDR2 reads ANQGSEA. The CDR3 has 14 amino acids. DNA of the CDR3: TGCAGCGCAAGTACGGGGTTGAACACCGGGGAGCTGTTTTTT. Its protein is CSASTGLNTGELFF.

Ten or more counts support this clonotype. This CDR3 is CASSDNSGSYSYEQYF. In DNA form, the CDR3 reads TGCGCCAGCAGCGACAATAGCGGGAGTTACTCCTACGAGCAGTACTTC. The rearrangement uses TRBV5-1 and TRBJ2-7, with 9 nucleotides matching TRBD2. The junction had 8 bases not matched to a gene; V was cut back by 4 bases and J by 0 bases. The CDR3 has 16 amino acids. Germline V lookup: CDR1 SGHRS, CDR2 YFSETQ. Full variable domain (outside the CDR3, taken from reference TRBV5-1 and TRBJ2-7): KAGVTQTPRYLIKTRGQQVTLSCSPISGHRSVSWYQQTPGQGLQFLFEYFSETQRNKGNFPGRFSGRQFSNSRSEMNVSTLELGDSALYLCASSDNSGSYSYEQYFGPGTRLTVT.

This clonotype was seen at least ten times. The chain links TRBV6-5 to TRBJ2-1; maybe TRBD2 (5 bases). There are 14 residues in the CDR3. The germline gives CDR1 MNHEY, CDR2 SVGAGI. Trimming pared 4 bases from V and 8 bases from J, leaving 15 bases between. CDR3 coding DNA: TGTGCCAGCAGTTCCGGTAGAGCGGCACATGAGCAGTTCTTC. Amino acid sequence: CASSSGRAAHEQFF.

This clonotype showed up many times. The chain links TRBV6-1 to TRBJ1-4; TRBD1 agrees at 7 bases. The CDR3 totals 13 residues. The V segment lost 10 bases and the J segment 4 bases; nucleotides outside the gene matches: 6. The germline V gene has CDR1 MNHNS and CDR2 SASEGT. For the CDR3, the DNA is TGTGCCACCCGGACAGGACATAATGAAAAACTGTTTTTT. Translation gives CATRTGHNEKLFF.

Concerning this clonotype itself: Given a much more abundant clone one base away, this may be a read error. The CDR3 is CARSPTGARSYEQYF. The DNA for the CDR3 is TGTGCCAGGAGTCCTACCGGGGCTAGATCCTACGAGCAGTACTTC. This chain uses TRBV12-3 or TRBV12-4 with TRBJ2-7, with D perhaps TRBD1 or TRBD2 (5 bases each). The CDR3 length is 15 residues. Deletions cut 9 bases from V and 1 base from J, with 19 bases between.

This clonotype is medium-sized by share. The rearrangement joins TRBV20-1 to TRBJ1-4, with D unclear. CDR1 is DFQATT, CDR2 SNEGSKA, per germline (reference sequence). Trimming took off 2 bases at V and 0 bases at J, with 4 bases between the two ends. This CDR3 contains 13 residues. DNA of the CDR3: TGCAGTGCTAGAATTCCAACTAATGAAAAACTGTTTTTT. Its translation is CSARIPTNEKLFF.

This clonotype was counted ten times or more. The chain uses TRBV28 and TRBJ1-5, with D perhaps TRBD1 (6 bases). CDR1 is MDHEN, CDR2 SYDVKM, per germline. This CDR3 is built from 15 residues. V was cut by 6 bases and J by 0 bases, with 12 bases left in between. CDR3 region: CASREDSTSNQPQHF. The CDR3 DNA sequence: TGTGCCAGCAGAGAGGACAGTACTAGCAATCAGCCCCAGCATTTT.

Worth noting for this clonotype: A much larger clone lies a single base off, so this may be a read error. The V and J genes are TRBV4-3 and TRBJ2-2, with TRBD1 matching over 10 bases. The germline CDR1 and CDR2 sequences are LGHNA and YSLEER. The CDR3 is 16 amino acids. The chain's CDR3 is CVSSLGGTGETGELFF. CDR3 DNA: TGCGTCAGCAGCCTAGGGGGGACAGGGGAGACCGGGGAGCTGTTTTTT.

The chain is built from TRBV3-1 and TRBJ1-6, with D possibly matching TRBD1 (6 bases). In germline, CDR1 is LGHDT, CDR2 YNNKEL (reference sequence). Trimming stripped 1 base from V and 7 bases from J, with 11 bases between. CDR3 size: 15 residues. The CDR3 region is CASSQGRGLNSPLHF. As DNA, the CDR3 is TGTGCCAGCAGCCAAGGGCGGGGGCTAAATTCACCCCTCCACTTT. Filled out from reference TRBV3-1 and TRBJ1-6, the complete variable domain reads DTAVSQTPKYLVTQMGNDKSIKCEQNLGHDTMYWYKQDSKKFLKIMFSYNNKELIINETVPNRFSPKSPDKAHLNLHINSLELGDSAVYFCASSQGRGLNSPLHFGNGTRLTVT.